Here is one T cell receptor (beta chain) with its context. The V and J ends lost 3 bases and 6 bases respectively, with 12 bases between them. The CDR3 contains 14 residues. From germline, CDR1 is SEHNR and CDR2 FQNEAQ (reference sequence). These data belong to a study of blood T cell repertoires in COVID-19. Study information: The United States, Italy and Spain provided the acute and convalescent COVID-19 samples.

In terms of age and location, participants ranged from about 18 to 89 years and lived in under 30 US areas. Membership in each cohort depended on participant-reported clinical history. Per the original methods: Using reference gene primer amplification, nucleated cell counts were estimated. Produced via immunoSEQ multiplex PCR; TCRdb's table is partial and in-frame only. V, J and clone size derive from that table, while D and trimming were established from the DNA sequence. The table includes around 250,000 clones, 70% to 90% detected once. Sequences were obtained from PBMCs or T cells enriched from blood (not recorded which). The rearrangement links TRBV7-9 to TRBJ1-5, with D perhaps TRBD1 (5 bases). This clonotype originated in a woman aged 40 to 50 with acute COVID-19. CDR3: CASSFGGPGQPQHF. The CDR3 region has the DNA TGTGCCAGCAGCTTCGGGGGTCCGGGTCAGCCCCAGCATTTT.